Listed here is a single TCR beta chain. Antigen: not known. Using its own MiXCR run on the 5' RACE reads, TCRdb lists one record per CDR3 protein. Here the sample spans about 170,000 distinct CDR3 sequences, 5.5% to 7.5% being singletons. The CDR3 has 15 residues. Per germline, CDR1 SGDLS and CDR2 YYNGEE. J gave up 6 bases and V 0 bases, and 5 bases lay outside the gene matches. This specimen comes from a study of T cells after yellow fever vaccination. Whole-study findings and limits: A small proportion of clonotypes was detected in both the CD4 and CD8 compartments. Primary-vaccination clones mostly resurfaced post-booster (nearly 97% CD4, roughly 90% CD8). Abundant contaminating clonotypes from the bulk population could appear in FACS-sorted repertoires.

The chain combines TRBV9 with TRBJ2-1; 8 nucleotides line up with TRBD2. The clonotype comes from a man aged 18 to 29 who received the YFV17D yellow fever vaccine. Material: CD4+ T cells sorted from PBMCs, obtained on the day of the first yellow fever vaccination. CDR3 sequence: CASSVDAGGVNEQFF. The CDR3 DNA follows: TGTGCCAGCAGCGTAGACGCGGGGGGTGTCAATGAGCAGTTCTTC.